This passage covers 3 T cell receptor beta chains from one sample sequenced in a study of T-cell reconstitution after alpha-beta-depleted transplantation in children. Construction of the TCRbeta library involved unique molecular identifiers. TCRdb reanalysed the PCR reads using MiXCR and keeps one entry per CDR3 protein. The sample records 250,000 to 300,000 distinct CDR3 sequences, roughly a tenth being singletons. Sequences were derived from PBMCs, sampled before TCRalphabeta/CD19-depleted stem cell transplant. These TCRs come from a boy less than two years old with acute myeloid leukemia, due to receive a stem cell transplant.

This clonotype was recorded many times. V usage is TRBV5-1 and J usage is TRBJ2-5, with 9 bases matching TRBD2. V lost 1 base, J lost 4 bases, and 5 bases stayed unmatched. Looked up from germline, CDR1 is SGHRS and CDR2 is YFSETQ. CDR3 size: 15 residues. For the CDR3, the DNA is TGCGCCAGCAGCTTGTACGGTAGCGGGAGAGAGACCCAGTACTTC. Translating gives CASSLYGSGRETQYF.

This clonotype came up a few times. The chain is built from TRBV10-3 and TRBJ1-2; D may be TRBD1 (5 bases). Per the germline V gene, CDR1 is ENHRY and CDR2 is SYGVKD. The CDR3 totals 14 residues. V lost 0 bases to trimming and J lost 8 bases, with 13 bases between them. This CDR3 reads CAISESEGRRGYTF. CDR3 DNA sequence: TGTGCCATCAGTGAGTCGGAGGGGCGTAGAGGCTACACCTTC.

This clonotype showed up many times. The genes are TRBV6-5 and TRBJ2-3; D perhaps matches TRBD1 (5 bases). Per germline, CDR1 MNHEY and CDR2 SVGAGI. Trimming stripped 2 bases from V and 3 bases from J, with 9 bases between. The length of the CDR3 is 14 residues. The CDR3 coding sequence is TGTGCCAGCAGTTACGTCAGGGATACAGATACGCAGTATTTT. It yields the protein CASSYVRDTDTQYF.